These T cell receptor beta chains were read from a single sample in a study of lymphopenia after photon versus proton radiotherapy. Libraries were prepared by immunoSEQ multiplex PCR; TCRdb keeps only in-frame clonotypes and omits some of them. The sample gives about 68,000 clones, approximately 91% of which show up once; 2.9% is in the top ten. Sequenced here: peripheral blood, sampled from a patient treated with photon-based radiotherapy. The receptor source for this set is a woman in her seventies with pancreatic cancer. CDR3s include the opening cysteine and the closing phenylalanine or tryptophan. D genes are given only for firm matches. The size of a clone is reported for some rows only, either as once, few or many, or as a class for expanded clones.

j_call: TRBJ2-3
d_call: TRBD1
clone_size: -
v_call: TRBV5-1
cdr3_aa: CASGTAHTDTQYF
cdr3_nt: TGCGCCAGCGGGACAGCTCACACAGATACGCAGTATTTT

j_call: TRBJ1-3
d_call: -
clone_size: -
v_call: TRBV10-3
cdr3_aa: CAISEKGGGNTIYF
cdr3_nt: TGTGCCATCAGTGAAAAGGGAGGGGGAAACACCATATATTTT

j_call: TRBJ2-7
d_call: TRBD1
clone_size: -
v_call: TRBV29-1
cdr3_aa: CSVVGPGGLEQYF
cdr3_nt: TGCAGCGTTGTGGGTCCAGGGGGCCTCGAGCAGTACTTC

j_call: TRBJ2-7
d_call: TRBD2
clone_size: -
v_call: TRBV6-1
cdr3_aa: CASSEDGGRVHEQYF
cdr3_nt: TGTGCCAGCAGTGAAGATGGCGGGAGGGTCCACGAGCAGTACTTC

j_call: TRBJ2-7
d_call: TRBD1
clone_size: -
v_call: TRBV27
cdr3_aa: CASSPNRGSSYEQYF
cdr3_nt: TGTGCCAGCAGCCCTAACAGGGGGAGCTCCTACGAGCAGTACTTC

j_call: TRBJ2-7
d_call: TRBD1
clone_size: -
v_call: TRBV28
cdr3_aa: CASSTAGTGHRLQYF
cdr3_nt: TGTGCCAGCAGTACAGCCGGGACAGGGCACCGGTTGCAGTACTTC

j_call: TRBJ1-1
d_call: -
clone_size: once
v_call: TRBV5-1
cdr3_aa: CASSFGGSGDVEAFF
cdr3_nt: TGCGCCAGCAGCTTCGGGGGATCCGGTGATGTTGAAGCTTTCTTT

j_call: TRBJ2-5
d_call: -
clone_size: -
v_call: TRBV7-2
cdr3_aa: CASSQQRPDQETQYF
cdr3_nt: TGTGCCAGCAGCCAACAGCGTCCGGACCAAGAGACCCAGTACTTC

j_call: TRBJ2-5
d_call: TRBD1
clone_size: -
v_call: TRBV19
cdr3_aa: CASSGDRAMETQYF
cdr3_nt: TGTGCCAGTAGTGGGGACAGGGCTATGGAGACCCAGTACTTC

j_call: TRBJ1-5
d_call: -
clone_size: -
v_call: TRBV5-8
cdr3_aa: CASSLGRDQPQHF
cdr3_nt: TGTGCCAGCAGCTTGGGTAGGGATCAGCCCCAGCATTTT

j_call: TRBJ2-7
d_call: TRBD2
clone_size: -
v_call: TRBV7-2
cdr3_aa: CASSLTSGTYYEQYF
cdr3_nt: TGTGCCAGCAGCTTGACTAGCGGGACCTACTACGAGCAGTACTTC

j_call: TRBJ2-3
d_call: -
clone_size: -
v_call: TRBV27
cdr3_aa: CASSREIADTQYF
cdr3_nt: TGTGCCAGCAGTAGGGAGATCGCAGATACGCAGTATTTT

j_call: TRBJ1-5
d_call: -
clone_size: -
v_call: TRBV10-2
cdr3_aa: CASSEVSGRVSNQPQHF
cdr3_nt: TGCGCCAGCAGTGAGGTCTCGGGCAGGGTAAGCAATCAGCCCCAGCATTTT

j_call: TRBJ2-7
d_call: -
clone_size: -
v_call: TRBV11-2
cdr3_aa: CASSLSGDLYEQYF
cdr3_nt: TGTGCCAGCAGCCTATCAGGTGATCTCTACGAGCAGTACTTC

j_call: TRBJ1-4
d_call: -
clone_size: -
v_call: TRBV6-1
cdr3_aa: CASSNPAGANEKLFF
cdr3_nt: TGTGCCAGCAGTAATCCGGCAGGGGCTAATGAAAAACTGTTTTTT

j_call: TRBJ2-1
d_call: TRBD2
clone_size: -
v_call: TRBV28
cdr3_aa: CASTLSGAYNEQFF
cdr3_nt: TGTGCCAGCACTCTTAGCGGGGCATACAATGAGCAGTTCTTC

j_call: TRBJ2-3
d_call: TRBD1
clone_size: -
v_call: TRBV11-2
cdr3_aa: CASSLVRTGKDPDTQYF
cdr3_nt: TGTGCCAGCAGCTTAGTGAGGACAGGGAAGGATCCAGATACGCAGTATTTT